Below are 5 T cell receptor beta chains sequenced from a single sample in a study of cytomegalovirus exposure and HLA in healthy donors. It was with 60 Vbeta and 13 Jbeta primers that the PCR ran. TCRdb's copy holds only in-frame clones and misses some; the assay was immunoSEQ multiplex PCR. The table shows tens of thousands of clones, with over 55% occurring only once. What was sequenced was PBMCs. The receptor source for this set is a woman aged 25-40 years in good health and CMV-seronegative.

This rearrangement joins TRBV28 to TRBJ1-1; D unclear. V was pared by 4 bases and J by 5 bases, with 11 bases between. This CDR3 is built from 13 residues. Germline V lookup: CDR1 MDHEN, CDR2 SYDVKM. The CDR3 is CASSSYEATEAFF. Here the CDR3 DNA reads TGTGCCAGCAGTTCCTACGAGGCGACTGAAGCTTTCTTT. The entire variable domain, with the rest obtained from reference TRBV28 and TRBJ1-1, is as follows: DVKVTQSSRYLVKRTGEKVFLECVQDMDHENMFWYRQDPGLGLRLIYFSYDVKMKEKGDIPEGYSVSREKKERFSLILESASTNQTSMYLCASSSYEATEAFFGQGTRLTVV.

In nucleotides, the CDR3 is TGCGCCAGCAGCCCTCAGGCGGGGGGCTGGGGCGAGCAGTACTTC. It is translated as CASSPQAGGWGEQYF. The V call is TRBV5-1, the J call TRBJ2-7, with 8 bases aligning to TRBD2. Germline CDR1 and CDR2: SGHRS and YFSETQ. J gave up 6 bases and V 4 bases, and 12 bases lay outside the gene matches. The CDR3 has 15 residues.

The CDR3 nucleotides read TGCGCCAGCAGTGAGTCGTCAGGGGGCGGTTACGAGCAGTACTTC. Translation: CASSESSGGGYEQYF. The rearrangement links TRBV10-1 to TRBJ2-7, with 8 nucleotides matching TRBD1. Unmatched junction bases numbered 5, after V lost 0 bases and J lost 4 bases. The CDR3 extends over 15 amino acids. In germline, CDR1 is WNHNN, CDR2 SYGVQD (reference sequence).

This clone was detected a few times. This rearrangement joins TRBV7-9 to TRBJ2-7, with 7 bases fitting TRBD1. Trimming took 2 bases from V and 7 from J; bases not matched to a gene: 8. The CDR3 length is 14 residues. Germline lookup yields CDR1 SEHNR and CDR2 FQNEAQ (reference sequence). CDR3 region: CASSLSGGWGEQYF. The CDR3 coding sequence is TGTGCCAGCAGCTTATCAGGGGGTTGGGGGGAGCAGTACTTC.

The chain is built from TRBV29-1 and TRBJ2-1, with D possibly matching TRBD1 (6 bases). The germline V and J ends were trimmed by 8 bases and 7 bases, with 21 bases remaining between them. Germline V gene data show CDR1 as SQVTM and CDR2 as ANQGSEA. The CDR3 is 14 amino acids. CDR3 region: CSTVQGSNINEQFF. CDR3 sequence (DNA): TGCAGCACCGTCCAGGGGTCGAACATAAATGAGCAGTTCTTC.